The rows below give T cell receptor beta chains drawn from one sample of a study of shared clonotypes between healthy human individuals. Sequenced by immunoSEQ multiplex PCR; TCRdb stores in-frame clones only, minus some. This table holds over 2 million clones, around 90% found once. The specimen sequenced was naive CD4+ T cells from PBMCs. These receptors all come from a man younger than 35 in good health. Some clones in this sample may be carry-over from other donors' samples. Both conserved end residues are part of each CDR3. Each record gives: clone size, D gene, V gene, J gene, CDR3 DNA, CDR3 protein. D genes are given only for firm matches. Clone size, where shown, is once, few, many, or a class for clones that have expanded.

NA	NA	TRBV28	TRBJ1-1	TGTGCCAGCAGTTTAGCCACTGAAGCTTTCTTT	CASSLATEAFF
NA	NA	TRBV11-2	TRBJ2-7	TGTGCCAGCAGCTCGCGGAAGTCGGGGGACTACGAGCAGTACTTC	CASSSRKSGDYEQYF
once	NA	TRBV18	TRBJ2-7	TGTGCCAGCTCACCACCAAGCCGCTACGAGCAGTACTTC	CASSPPSRYEQYF
few	NA	TRBV10-3	TRBJ2-4	TGTGCCATCAGTGTAGGGTCCAAAAACATTCAGTACTTC	CAISVGSKNIQYF
NA	TRBD1	TRBV15	TRBJ2-7	TGTGCCACCAGCAGCAGGGCAGGGGGAGCTTACGAGCAGTACTTC	CATSSRAGGAYEQYF
NA	NA	TRBV29-1	TRBJ2-5	TGCAGCGCACAGGGTCCCGAGGAGACCCAGTACTTC	CSAQGPEETQYF
NA	NA	TRBV28	TRBJ2-7	TGTGCCAGCACCTCGGGGGCCCACGAGCAGTACTTC	CASTSGAHEQYF
NA	TRBD2	TRBV30	TRBJ2-3	TGTGCCTGGACCGCGGGGGGGCTTGGCACAGATACGCAGTATTTT	CAWTAGGLGTDTQYF
NA	TRBD2	TRBV5-1	TRBJ2-1	TGCGCCAGCAGCTACCTGCGGGGCGGGAGGATGAATGAGCAGTTCTTC	CASSYLRGGRMNEQFF
once	NA	TRBV2	TRBJ1-3	TGTGCCAGCAGTGAAACGTTGGGTCAGAGGGGAAACACCATATATTTT	CASSETLGQRGNTIYF
once	NA	TRBV4-1	TRBJ1-1	TGCGCCAGCAGCCAAGATCGTGCCTCGGGACGGCTGAACACTGAAGCTTTCTTT	CASSQDRASGRLNTEAFF
NA	NA	TRBV19	TRBJ1-2	TGTGCCACCCAGGTGGGCTACACCTTC	CATQVGYTF
NA	NA	TRBV19	TRBJ2-7	TGTGCCAGTAGGATGAGCGGGACATCGTACTACGAGCAGTACTTC	CASRMSGTSYYEQYF
NA	TRBD2	TRBV25-1	TRBJ2-1	TGTGCCAGCAGGACCGGGACTAGCGGATACAATGAGCAGTTCTTC	CASRTGTSGYNEQFF
NA	NA	TRBV6-1	TRBJ1-2	TGTGCCAGCAGTGATCCCAGGGAAGGATATGGCTACACCTTC	CASSDPREGYGYTF
NA	TRBD2	TRBV28	TRBJ2-1	TGTGCCAGCAGTTTAGGGTCTAGCGGGAGATATGAGCAGTTCTTC	CASSLGSSGRYEQFF
once	NA	TRBV2	TRBJ2-1	TGTGCCAGCAGTGAGGAACTCACAAACAACAATGAGCAGTTCTTC	CASSEELTNNNEQFF
NA	NA	TRBV28	TRBJ2-7	TGTGCCAGCAGGCAGGTGGGGGCCTCCTACGAGCAGTACTTC	CASRQVGASYEQYF
NA	NA	TRBV7-3	TRBJ2-1	TGTGCCAGCAGCCCGGACAGTTGGAATGAGCAGTTCTTC	CASSPDSWNEQFF
NA	TRBD2	TRBV11-2	TRBJ2-3	TGTGCCAGCAGCCAAAGCGGGAGGCCCGCCCATACGCAGTATTTT	CASSQSGRPAHTQYF
NA	TRBD2	TRBV5-4	TRBJ2-5	TGTGCCAGCAGCTTGGGGTCTAGCGGAAGGGAGACCCAGTACTTC	CASSLGSSGRETQYF
once	TRBD1	TRBV18	TRBJ1-2	TGTGCCAGCTCACCGTACCGGGACAGGGCCTATGGCTACACCTTC	CASSPYRDRAYGYTF
NA	NA	TRBV28	TRBJ1-3	TGTGCCAGCAGTTTTATCGGCGTTATCGGTGGAAACACCATATATTTT	CASSFIGVIGGNTIYF
NA	NA	TRBV6-6	TRBJ1-5	TGTGCCAGCGTAGGGCGGAGCAATCAGCCCCAGCATTTT	CASVGRSNQPQHF
NA	NA	TRBV5-1	TRBJ2-3	TGCGCCAGCCAGATGGATAGCGGCACAGATACGCAGTATTTT	CASQMDSGTDTQYF
NA	TRBD1	TRBV5-4	TRBJ1-4	TGTGCCAGCAGCTCCCGGGACAGTGATAATGAAAAACTGTTTTTT	CASSSRDSDNEKLFF
NA	NA	TRBV27	TRBJ1-2	TGTGCCAGCAGGTCCGGGGATCTACAGGGTGGCTATGGCTACACCTTC	CASRSGDLQGGYGYTF
NA	NA	TRBV7-9	TRBJ2-6	TGTGCCAGCACCTACCAAGAGGCCTCTGGGGCCAACGTCCTGACTTTC	CASTYQEASGANVLTF
NA	NA	TRBV30	TRBJ1-1	TGTGCCTGGGGCCTGGCGGGGGTTTGGACGGCTGAAGCTTTCTTT	CAWGLAGVWTAEAFF
NA	NA	TRBV7-2	TRBJ2-4	TGTCCCAAAGGAGGGGCTGAAAACATTCAGTACTTC	CPKGGAENIQYF
NA	TRBD1	TRBV28	TRBJ2-3	TGTGCCAGCAGGTCGACAGGGGCTCCCACAGATACGCAGTATTTT	CASRSTGAPTDTQYF